The 14 T cell receptor beta chains listed next were all sequenced from one sample in a study of T cells in Graves' hyperthyroidism and ophthalmopathy (dated by TCRdb to between 2017 and 2020). Libraries were made using multiplex PCR. Sequencing took place on an Illumina HiSeq 2000. Amplification of TCR beta CDR3 regions was carried out from RNA transcripts. For the first round of RT-PCR on the TCR CDR3, the HTBI primer set was used together with the Qiagen OneStep RT-PCR kit. The public reads were run again by TCRdb, first through fastp at Q25 and then through MiXCR, and only productive beta chains were kept. Rows with a matching CDR3 protein are joined into one entry that keeps the most common DNA and genes. This sample gives about 270,000 distinct CDR3 sequences in total; around 25% of them show up just once. The ten largest clonotypes hold about 40% of the sample. Source material: blood. Every receptor here comes from a middle-aged woman with Graves' ophthalmopathy.

This clonotype was seen only a few times. The chain has TRBV10-3 and TRBJ2-7; 8 bases are shared with TRBD2. Germline assignment: CDR1 ENHRY and CDR2 SYGVKD. V was clipped by 0 bases and J by 3 bases; unmatched bases: 7. The CDR3 has 16 amino acids. The CDR3 loop is CAISESGLAGSYEQYF. The CDR3 coding sequence is TGTGCCATCAGTGAGTCCGGATTAGCGGGGAGCTACGAGCAGTACTTC.

Ten or more counts support this clonotype. This may stem from a read error, because a much larger clone lies one nucleotide away. The V call is TRBV27, the J call TRBJ2-2; D could derive from TRBD1 or TRBD2 (6 bases each). This CDR3 comprises 15 residues. Trimming removed 8 bases at V and 7 bases at J, with 20 bases between. Germline loops: CDR1 MNHEY, CDR2 SMNVEV (reference sequence). The CDR3, as DNA: TGTGCCAGCGGTCCTAAGGGGGGCGCGGGCGGGGAGCTGTTTTTT. Its protein is CASGPKGGAGGELFF.

In this sample, this clonotype turned up many times. CDR3 protein: CASSLEGTAREETQYF. For the CDR3, the DNA is TGTGCCAGCAGCTTAGAAGGTACAGCCAGAGAAGAGACCCAGTACTTC. The V and J genes are TRBV7-2 and TRBJ2-5; D not certain. This CDR3 has 16 residues. With 1 base removed from V and 3 bases from J, the gap between germline ends came to 15 bases. Germline CDR1 SGHTA, CDR2 FQGNSA.

There are a few counts of this clonotype. The genes are TRBV6-5 and TRBJ2-7, with D unclear. Trimming removed 4 bases at V and 0 bases at J, with 10 bases between. Germline CDR1 is MNHEY and CDR2 is SVGAGI. The CDR3 is 14 residues long. CDR3 residues: CASSSLGSSYEQYF. The CDR3 DNA follows: TGTGCCAGCAGTTCGCTAGGTTCCTCCTACGAGCAGTACTTC.

This clonotype was seen repeatedly, ten times or more. V gene TRBV6-1 combines with J gene TRBJ2-2; TRBD2 is a possible D gene (5 bases). Germline values: CDR1 MNHNS, CDR2 SASEGT. The CDR3 spans 16 residues. With 1 base removed from V and 0 bases from J, the gap between germline ends came to 9 bases. CDR3 residues: CASSEVGEANTGELFF. CDR3 nucleotide sequence: TGTGCCAGCAGTGAAGTCGGGGAAGCGAACACCGGGGAGCTGTTTTTT.

This clonotype has a count of ten or more. Being one base from a much bigger clone, this may be a read error. The chain couples TRBV7-8 to TRBJ1-5, with unresolved D. Between the trimmed V and J ends, which lost 4 bases and 2 bases, there was a span of 6 bases. Looked up from germline, CDR1 is SGHVS and CDR2 is FQNEAQ. CDR3 length: 13 amino acids. The CDR3 region has the DNA TGTGCCAGCAGCTGGGCGGGCAATCAGCCCCAGCATTTT. Translated: CASSWAGNQPQHF.

This clonotype was found many times. The chain joins TRBV5-1 to TRBJ2-6, with D possibly TRBD1 on 5 matching bases. The V end lost 3 bases, the J end lost 1 base, and 8 bases lay between the germline ends. The CDR3 loop spans 15 amino acids. Germline lookup yields CDR1 SGHRS and CDR2 YFSETQ. CDR3 protein: CASSSKGSGANVLTF. CDR3 DNA sequence: TGCGCCAGCAGCTCAAAGGGGTCTGGGGCCAACGTCCTGACTTTC.

As regards this clonotype: The junction and the germline gene differ at one end; a read error may be behind it. The rearrangement joins TRBV15 to TRBJ1-6; D is ambiguous. Germline V CDR1 and CDR2: LNHNV, YYDKDF (reference sequence). The CDR3 runs 15 residues. CDR3 sequence reads: CATSRAQNPDSPLPF. DNA for the CDR3: TGTGCCACCAGCAGAGCTCAGAACCCGGATTCACCCCTCCCCTTT.

This clonotype was seen ten or more times. This chain links TRBV29-1 with TRBJ1-1; 7 bases are a match to TRBD1. There are 14 residues in the CDR3. V was pared by 5 bases and J by 5 bases, with 11 bases of the junction left unmatched. Germline V gene sequence: CDR1 SQVTM, CDR2 ANQGSEA. The CDR3 DNA reads TGCAGCGTTTACGCCCAGGGGGTGGGGACTGAAGCTTTCTTT. As protein: CSVYAQGVGTEAFF.

This clonotype was picked up many times. The chain uses TRBV9 and TRBJ1-1; D unclear. Per the germline V gene, CDR1 is SGDLS and CDR2 is YYNGEE. CDR3 length: 13 amino acids. V lost 0 bases, J lost 1 base, and 4 bases lay in between. Here the CDR3 reads CASSVGTNTEAFF. The CDR3 DNA is TGTGCCAGCAGCGTAGGAACGAACACTGAAGCTTTCTTT.

Concerning this clonotype itself: A much larger clone differs by one base, so this may be a read error. This rearrangement joins TRBV10-3 to TRBJ2-7, with D perhaps matching TRBD2 (5 bases). The CDR3 is 15 residues long. Trimming shortened V by 6 bases and J by 6 bases, and 21 bases separated the two germline ends. Germline values: CDR1 ENHRY, CDR2 SYGVKD. CDR3 region: CAISEGESGQSEQYF. DNA of the CDR3: TGTGCCATCAGCGAGGGCGAGAGTGGGCAAAGCGAGCAGTACTTC.

Ten or more counts support this clonotype. The chain joins TRBV18 to TRBJ1-5; the D gene is possibly TRBD1 (6 bases). The germline gives CDR1 KGHSH, CDR2 LQKENI. Trimming shortened V by 2 bases and J by 0 bases, and 8 bases separated the two germline ends. The CDR3 loop spans 15 amino acids. Here the CDR3 DNA reads TGTGCCAGCTCACCAACGGACAGTAGCAATCAGCCCCAGCATTTT. Protein product: CASSPTDSSNQPQHF. The full variable domain, in which reference TRBV18 and TRBJ1-5 provide the parts outside the CDR3, is NAGVMQNPRHLVRRRGQEARLRCSPMKGHSHVYWYRQLPEEGLKFMVYLQKENIIDESGMPKERFSAEFPKEGPSILRIQQVVRGDSAAYFCASSPTDSSNQPQHFGDGTRLSIL.

The chain uses TRBV7-2 and TRBJ2-7; 9 bases align to TRBD2. V lost 1 base, J lost 5 bases, and 3 bases stayed unmatched. The germline gives CDR1 SGHTA, CDR2 FQGNSA. This CDR3 spans 14 amino acids. This chain's CDR3 is CASSLVVAGDEQYF. CDR3 in DNA: TGTGCCAGCAGCTTAGTAGTAGCGGGAGACGAGCAGTACTTC.

This clonotype showed up many times. This chain links TRBV28 with TRBJ1-2; TRBD1 aligns across 9 bases. CDR1 and CDR2 (germline): MDHEN, SYDVKM. The CDR3 extends over 14 amino acids. V trimming: 3 bases; J trimming: 8 bases; junction bases outside the gene matches: 7. The CDR3 region is CASSLSGQGIGYTF. The CDR3 DNA sequence: TGTGCCAGCAGTTTGTCGGGACAGGGAATCGGCTACACCTTC.